This T cell receptor beta chain was retrieved from a study of cytomegalovirus exposure and HLA in healthy donors. The study's findings and limits: Being productive about 87% or about 30% of the time was typical of most TCR beta V segments in an earlier analysis.

The primer mix had 60 Vbeta and 13 Jbeta primers. Libraries were prepared by immunoSEQ multiplex PCR; TCRdb keeps only in-frame clonotypes and omits some of them. The sample yields around 87,000 clones, roughly 70% seen once. The CDR3 totals 13 residues. CDR1 MDHEN and CDR2 SYDVKM come from the germline V gene. Note on this clone: As yet, its antigen is unknown.

The TCR sequence derives from a man aged 40-55 years in good health and CMV-seronegative. The sequencing sample was made of PBMCs. This chain links TRBV28 with TRBJ2-5; TRBD1 aligns across 8 bases. The better agreement between TRBJ2-7 and the DNA end casts doubt on the J call. The DNA of the CDR3 is TGTGCCAGCAGAGGGACAGGAGGGGGCGAGCAGTACTTC. It codes for CASRGTGGGEQYF.